This TCR beta chain comes out of a study of blood T cells in healthy people across ages. Investigators took 8 to 10 milliliters of peripheral blood from every donor. This clonotype came up a few times. V gave up 4 bases and J gave up 4 bases; unmatched junction bases: 7. This CDR3 region has 16 residues. CDR1 SGHTA and CDR2 FQGNSA come from the germline V gene. Primed by a sample-barcoded 5' primer and a J-beta primer mix, a second PCR proceeded for roughly 7 to 12 cycles. TCRdb independently ran MiXCR on the 5' RACE reads; one entry per CDR3 protein. The data show hundreds of thousands of distinct CDR3 sequences, under 65% seen once.

The sequence was obtained from a woman over 75 in good health. V gene TRBV7-2 combines with J gene TRBJ2-1; 10 bases are a match to TRBD2. Sequenced: blood. CDR3 sequence: CASSYRAGGLYNEQFF. CDR3 DNA sequence: TGTGCCAGCAGCTACAGAGCGGGGGGGCTGTACAATGAGCAGTTCTTC.